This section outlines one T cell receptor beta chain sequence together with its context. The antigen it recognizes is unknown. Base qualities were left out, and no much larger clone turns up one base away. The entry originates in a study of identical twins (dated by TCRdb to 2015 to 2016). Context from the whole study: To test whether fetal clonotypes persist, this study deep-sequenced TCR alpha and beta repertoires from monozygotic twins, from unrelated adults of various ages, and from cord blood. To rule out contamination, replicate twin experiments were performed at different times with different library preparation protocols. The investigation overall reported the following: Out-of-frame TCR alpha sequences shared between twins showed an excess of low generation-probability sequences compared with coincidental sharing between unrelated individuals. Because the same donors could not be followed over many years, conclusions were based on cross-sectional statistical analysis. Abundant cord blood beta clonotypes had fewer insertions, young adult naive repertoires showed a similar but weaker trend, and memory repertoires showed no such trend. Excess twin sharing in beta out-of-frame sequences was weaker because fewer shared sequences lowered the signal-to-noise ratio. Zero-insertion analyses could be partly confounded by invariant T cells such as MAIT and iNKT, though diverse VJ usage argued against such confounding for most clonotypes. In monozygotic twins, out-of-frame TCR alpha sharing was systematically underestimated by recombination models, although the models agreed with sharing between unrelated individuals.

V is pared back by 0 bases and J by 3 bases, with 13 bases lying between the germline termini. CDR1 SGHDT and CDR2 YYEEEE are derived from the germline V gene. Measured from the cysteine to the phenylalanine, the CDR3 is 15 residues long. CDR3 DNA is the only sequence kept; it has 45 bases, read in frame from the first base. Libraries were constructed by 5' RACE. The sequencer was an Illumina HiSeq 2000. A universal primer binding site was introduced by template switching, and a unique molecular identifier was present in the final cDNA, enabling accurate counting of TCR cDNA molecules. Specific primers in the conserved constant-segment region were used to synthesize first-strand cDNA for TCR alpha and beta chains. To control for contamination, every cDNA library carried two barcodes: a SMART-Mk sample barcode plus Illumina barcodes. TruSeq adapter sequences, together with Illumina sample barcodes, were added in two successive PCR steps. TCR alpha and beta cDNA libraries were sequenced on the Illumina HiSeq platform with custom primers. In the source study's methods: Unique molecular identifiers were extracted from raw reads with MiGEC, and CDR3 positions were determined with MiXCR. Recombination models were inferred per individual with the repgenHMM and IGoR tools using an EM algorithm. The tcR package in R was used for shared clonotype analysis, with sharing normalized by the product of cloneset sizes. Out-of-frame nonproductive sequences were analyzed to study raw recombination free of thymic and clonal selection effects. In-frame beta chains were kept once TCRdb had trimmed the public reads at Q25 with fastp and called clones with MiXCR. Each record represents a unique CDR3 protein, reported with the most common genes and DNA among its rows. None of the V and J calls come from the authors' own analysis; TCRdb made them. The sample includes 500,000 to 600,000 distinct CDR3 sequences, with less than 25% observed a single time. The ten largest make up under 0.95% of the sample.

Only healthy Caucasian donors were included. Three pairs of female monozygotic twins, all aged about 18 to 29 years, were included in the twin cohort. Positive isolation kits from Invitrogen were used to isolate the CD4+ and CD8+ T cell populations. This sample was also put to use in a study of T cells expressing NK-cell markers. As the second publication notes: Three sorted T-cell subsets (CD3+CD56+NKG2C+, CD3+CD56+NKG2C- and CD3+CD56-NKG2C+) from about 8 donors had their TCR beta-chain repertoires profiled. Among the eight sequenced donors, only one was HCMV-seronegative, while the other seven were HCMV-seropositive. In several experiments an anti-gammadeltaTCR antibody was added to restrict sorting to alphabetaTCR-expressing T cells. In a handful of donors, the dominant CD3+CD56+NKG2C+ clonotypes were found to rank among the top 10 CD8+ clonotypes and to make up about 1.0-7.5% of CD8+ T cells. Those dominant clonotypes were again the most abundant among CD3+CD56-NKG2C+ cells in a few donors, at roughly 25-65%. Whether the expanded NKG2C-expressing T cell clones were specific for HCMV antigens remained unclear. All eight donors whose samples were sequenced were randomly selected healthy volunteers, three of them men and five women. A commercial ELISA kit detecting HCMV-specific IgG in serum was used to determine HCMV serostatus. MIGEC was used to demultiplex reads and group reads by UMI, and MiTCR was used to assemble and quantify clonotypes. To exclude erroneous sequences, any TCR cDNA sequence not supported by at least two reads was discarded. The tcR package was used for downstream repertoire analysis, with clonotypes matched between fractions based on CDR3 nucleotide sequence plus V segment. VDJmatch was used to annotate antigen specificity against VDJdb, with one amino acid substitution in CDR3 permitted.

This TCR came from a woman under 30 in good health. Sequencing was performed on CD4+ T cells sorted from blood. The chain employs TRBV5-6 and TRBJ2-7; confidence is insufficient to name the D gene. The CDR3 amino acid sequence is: CASSLVARRFYEQYF. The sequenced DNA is TGTGCCAGCAGCTTGGTGGCTAGAAGGTTCTACGAGCAGTACTTC.